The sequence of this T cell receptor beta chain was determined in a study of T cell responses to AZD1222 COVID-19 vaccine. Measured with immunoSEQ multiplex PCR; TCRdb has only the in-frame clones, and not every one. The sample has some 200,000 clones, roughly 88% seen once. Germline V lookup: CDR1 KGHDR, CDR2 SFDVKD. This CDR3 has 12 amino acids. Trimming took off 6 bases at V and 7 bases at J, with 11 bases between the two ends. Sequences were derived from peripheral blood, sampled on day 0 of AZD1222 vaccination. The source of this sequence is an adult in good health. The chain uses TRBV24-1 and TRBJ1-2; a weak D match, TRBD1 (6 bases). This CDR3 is CATSQTGTGYTF. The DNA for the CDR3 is TGTGCCACCAGTCAAACAGGGACTGGCTACACCTTC.